This TCR beta chain was sequenced during a study of OX40 agonist ivuxolimab in advanced cancers. Study summary: A history of anti-PD-1, anti-PD-L1 or anti-CTLA-4 therapy was acceptable, and 40% had some.

CDR1 and CDR2 (germline): SGHRS, YFSETQ. This CDR3 comprises 14 residues. Trimming stripped 5 bases from V and 2 bases from J, with 13 bases between. Repertoires were generated with immunoSEQ multiplex PCR, while TCRdb's copy carries only in-frame clones and drops some. The sample shows some 63,000 clones, over 80% of them seen only once. Sampling of blood occurred at baseline, cycle 4 day 1, and cycle 7 day 1. This clone was seen once. Its target is unknown. The study, taken as a whole, reports: There were also nonresponders showing low normalized T-cell clonal expansion. Both blood CD4+ and CD8+ T cells showed clonal growth by week 6 at 0.1 to 3.0 mg/kg.

V and J are TRBV5-1 and TRBJ1-1; D remains unclear. This material consisted of CD4+ or CD8+ T cells sorted from blood, taken in a trial of the OX40 agonist ivuxolimab. The clonotype comes from an adult with an advanced solid tumor such as melanoma, head and neck, liver or kidney cancer. CDR3 coding DNA: TGCGCCAGCAGGCCGGGTAGGTTCAACACTGAAGCTTTCTTT. Translated, it gives CASRPGRFNTEAFF.